This TCR beta chain is from a study of blood T cell repertoires in COVID-19. Study details: PBMCs, B-cell-depleted T cells, or T cells provided the cDNA or gDNA that made up the material.

Sequencing was performed with immunoSEQ multiplex PCR; in TCRdb, only in-frame clones are kept and a portion is missing. This sample has more than 200,000 clones, with 75% to 90% found just once. Cohorts were determined from participant-reported clinical history. The CDR3 contains 12 residues. CDR1 is GTSNPN, CDR2 SVGIG, per germline (reference sequence). Trimming took off 3 bases at V and 7 bases at J, with 9 bases between the two ends. The specimen was PBMCs or T cells enriched from blood (not recorded which). The chain carries TRBV30 and TRBJ2-2; D not certain. This TCR came from a woman aged 25 to 45 who had recovered from COVID-19. The DNA for the CDR3 is TGTGCCTGGAGCAACACCTTCGGGGAGCTGTTTTTT. This sequence encodes CAWSNTFGELFF.